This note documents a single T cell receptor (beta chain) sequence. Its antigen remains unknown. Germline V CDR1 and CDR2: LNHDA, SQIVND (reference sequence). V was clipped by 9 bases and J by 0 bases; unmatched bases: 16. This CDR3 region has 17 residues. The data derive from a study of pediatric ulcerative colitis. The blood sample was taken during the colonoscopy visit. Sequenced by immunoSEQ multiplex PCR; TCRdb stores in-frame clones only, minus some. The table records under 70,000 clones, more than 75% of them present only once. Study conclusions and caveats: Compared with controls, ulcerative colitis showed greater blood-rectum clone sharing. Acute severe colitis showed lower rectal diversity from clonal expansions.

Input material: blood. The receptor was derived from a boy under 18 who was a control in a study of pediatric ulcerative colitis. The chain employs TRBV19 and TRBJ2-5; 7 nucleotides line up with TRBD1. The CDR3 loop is CARDKWTGKGNQETQYF. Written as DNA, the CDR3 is TGTGCCAGAGATAAGTGGACAGGAAAAGGGAACCAAGAGACCCAGTACTTC.